This TCR beta chain was captured by sequencing in a study of immune evolution from preneoplasia to lung adenocarcinoma. Study results and limitations: From normal lung to invasive adenocarcinoma, top clone frequencies appeared to decrease. Clonality was highest in normal lung, lower in later-stage lesions apparently.

This CDR3 has 17 residues. The V gene end was trimmed by 4 bases and the J gene end by 8 bases; junction bases not matched to a gene: 11. Germline loops: CDR1 LNHDA, CDR2 SQIVND (reference sequence). Measured with immunoSEQ multiplex PCR; TCRdb has only the in-frame clones, and not every one. The table shows roughly 3,500 clones, with about half occurring only once. For this clone: Antigen: not known.

This chain joins TRBV19 and TRBJ2-1; 13 nucleotides line up with TRBD2. Sequenced material: FFPE normal lung tissue adjacent to the tumor. This TCR came from a person aged 45 to 60 with lung adenocarcinoma. In nucleotides, the CDR3 is TGTGCCAGTAGTAGACCTAAAAGACTAGCGGGGGGTTATGAGCAGTTCTTC. Its translation is CASSRPKRLAGGYEQFF. The full variable domain, completed using reference TRBV19 and TRBJ2-1, is DGGITQSPKYLFRKEGQNVTLSCEQNLNHDAMYWYRQDPGQGLRLIYYSQIVNDFQKGDIAEGYSVSREKKESFPLTVTSAQKNPTAFYLCASSRPKRLAGGYEQFFGPGTRLTVL.